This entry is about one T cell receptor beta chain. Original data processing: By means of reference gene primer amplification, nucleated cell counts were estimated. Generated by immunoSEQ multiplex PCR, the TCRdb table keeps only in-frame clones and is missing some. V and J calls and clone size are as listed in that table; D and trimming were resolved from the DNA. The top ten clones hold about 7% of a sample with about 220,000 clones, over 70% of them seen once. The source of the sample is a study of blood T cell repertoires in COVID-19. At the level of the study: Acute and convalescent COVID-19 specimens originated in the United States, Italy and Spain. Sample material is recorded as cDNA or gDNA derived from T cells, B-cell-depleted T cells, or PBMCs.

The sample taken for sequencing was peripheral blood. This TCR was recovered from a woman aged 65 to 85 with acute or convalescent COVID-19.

The CDR3 nucleotides are TGCGCCAGCAGCTCTACAGACCACGGGGAGCTGTTTTTT. Translating it yields CASSSTDHGELFF. The chain is built from TRBV5-1 and TRBJ2-2; D gene unclear. Trimming pared 3 bases from V and 7 bases from J, leaving 10 bases between. The CDR3 is 13 amino acids. From germline, CDR1 is SGHRS and CDR2 YFSETQ.